This TCR beta chain stems from a study of cytomegalovirus exposure and HLA in healthy donors. Produced via immunoSEQ multiplex PCR; TCRdb's table is partial and in-frame only. The sample carries more than 55,000 clones, approximately 96% recorded once. Study-wide results and limits: Altogether, 150 to 200 TCR beta chains were recorded as cytomegalovirus-associated.

The V end lost 1 base, the J end lost 2 bases, and 13 bases lay between the germline ends. This CDR3 is 16 amino acids long. Per germline, CDR1 LGHNA and CDR2 YSLEER. Details on this clone: The antigen is not known.

This chain connects TRBV4-3 to TRBJ2-3, with D maybe TRBD1 (5 bases). The specimen was PBMCs. The receptor was derived from a man aged 18 to 30 in good health and CMV-seronegative. The CDR3 DNA follows: TGCGCCAGCAGCCAAGCCACAGGTATGAACACAGATACGCAGTATTTT. Translation gives CASSQATGMNTDTQYF.